This paragraph reports one TCR beta chain. It lacks a known antigen. Base-call qualities are not available, and no considerably larger clone is one nucleotide away. The sample originates from a study of T-cell memory formation after mild COVID-19 listed by TCRdb under 2021. Regarding the complete study: Most TCR sequence clusters were specific to one of the two donors. The cohort comprised two young, previously healthy adult volunteers, one female and one male. In a couple of donors, T-cell clones that expanded and contracted after mild COVID-19 were tracked by sequencing TCRalpha and TCRbeta repertoires over time. Findings and caveats that apply to the study as a whole: Contracting CD4+ clones turned up mainly in the CM and EM memory subsets, whereas EMRA was where CD8+ clones were enriched. Whether the second-wave clones peaking on day 37 were SARS-CoV-2 specific was not confirmed. Only a couple of mild cases were covered in the study, and larger cohorts including severe cases with pre-infection samples were considered necessary. Some responding clones were detected in pre-infection memory, which suggested that pre-existing cross-reactive memory T cells had joined the SARS-CoV-2 response. From day 15 to 85, contracting clones showed balanced CD4/CD8 phenotypes, whereas a second wave of clones that expanded from day 15 to 37 leaned towards CD4+.

This sample was sequenced with an Illumina NovaSeq 6000. cDNA libraries for TCRalpha and TCRbeta were prepared by 5'RACE using constant-segment primers, with sample barcodes and unique molecular identifiers added. Trizol reagent was used to extract RNA from every sample. The libraries were amplified in two PCR steps, and the second step added a second sample barcode and Illumina TruSeq adapters. The libraries were sequenced on an Illumina NovaSeq using 2 x 150 bp paired-end reads. The study's own analysis went as follows. Reads were demultiplexed and collapsed into UMI-guided consensus sequences with migec v1.2.7. Using mixcr v2.1.11, UMI consensuses were aligned to TRA and TRB V and J templates and then assembled into clonotypes. Clonotypes were classified as expanded or contracted when called significant by both edgeR and NoisET, with noise models trained on biological replicates. For edgeR calls, a false discovery rate-adjusted p below 0.01 and a log2 fold-change threshold of 1 were applied. PCA with hierarchical clustering of max-normalized trajectories of the 1000 most abundant clonotypes was used as exploratory dynamics analysis. Separately sequenced CD4+ and CD8+ repertoires were used to assign a CD4 or CD8 phenotype to each responding clone. TCRdb ran its own pipeline on the public reads, namely fastp trimming at Q25 and MiXCR clone calling, and kept in-frame beta chains. Each CDR3 protein appears once, grouped with its most common genes and DNA. The V and J calls follow TCRdb's processing rather than the paper's. The sample has about 350,000 distinct CDR3 sequences on record, roughly 20% of them singletons. Of the sample, about 21% falls within the top ten clones.

Ficoll-Paque density gradient centrifugation was the method used to isolate PBMCs. The receptor comes from a man between 18 and 29 years old who had mild COVID-19 (a few samples of this study predate the infection). The sample titles of this study are shuffled in the database, so cell type and time point are left out; the donor was told from shared clones. The sample was PBMCs or a T cell subset sorted from them (not recorded which).

The nucleotide sequence reads TGCGCCAGCAGCCAAGTCCGCCTGGCCTACGAGCAGTACTTC. It specifies CASSQVRLAYEQYF. The receptor chain draws on TRBV4-1 and TRBJ2-7; no D segment can be confidently identified. Including cysteine and phenylalanine, the CDR3 has 14 amino acids. The sequence is cut down to CDR3 DNA, 42 bases in frame from base 1. The V end loses 1 base and the J end loses 2 bases, and a stretch of 9 bases separates them. The germline V gene gives CDR1 as MGHRA and CDR2 as YSYEKL.